The source of this T cell receptor (beta chain) is a study of T cell changes during pregnancy in multiple sclerosis. From germline, CDR1 is ENHRY and CDR2 SYGVKD. V lost 2 bases and J 5 bases, leaving 6 bases between the germline ends. This CDR3 contains 12 residues. The method was immunoSEQ multiplex PCR; TCRdb's version includes in-frame clones alone and lacks a portion of them. This repertoire shows tens of thousands of clones, 94% found once; its top ten account for approximately 0.92%. The receptor was isolated from a female donor in good health, enrolled as a control in a pregnancy study. The sequenced sample was peripheral blood, obtained in the second trimester of pregnancy. The rearrangement uses TRBV10-3 and TRBJ2-5; D may be TRBD2 (6 bases). CDR3 protein: CAISERGETQYF. The CDR3 bases are TGTGCCATCAGTGAGCGGGGGGAGACCCAGTACTTC.